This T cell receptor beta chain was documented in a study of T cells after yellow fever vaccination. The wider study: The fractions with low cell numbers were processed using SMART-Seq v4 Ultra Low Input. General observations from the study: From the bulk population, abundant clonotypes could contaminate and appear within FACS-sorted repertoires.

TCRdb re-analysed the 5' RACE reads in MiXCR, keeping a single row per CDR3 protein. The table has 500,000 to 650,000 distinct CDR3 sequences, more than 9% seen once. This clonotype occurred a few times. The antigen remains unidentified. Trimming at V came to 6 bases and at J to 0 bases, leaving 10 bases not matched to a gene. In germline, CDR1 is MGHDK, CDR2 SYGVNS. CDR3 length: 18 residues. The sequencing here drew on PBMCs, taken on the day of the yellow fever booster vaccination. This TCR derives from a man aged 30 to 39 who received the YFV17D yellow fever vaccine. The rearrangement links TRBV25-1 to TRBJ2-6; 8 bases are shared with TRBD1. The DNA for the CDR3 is TGTGCCAGCAGCAGGACAGGGAGGATGGACTCTGGGGCCAACGTCCTGACTTTC. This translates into CASSRTGRMDSGANVLTF.